The 24 T cell receptor beta chains listed next were all sequenced from one sample in a study of cytomegalovirus exposure and HLA in healthy donors. A multiplex PCR was run with 60 Vbeta primers and 13 Jbeta primers. The method was immunoSEQ multiplex PCR; TCRdb's version includes in-frame clones alone and lacks a portion of them. The data hold around 140,000 clones, with around 86% observed a single time. Sequenced sample: PBMCs. The receptor source for this set is a woman younger than 45 in good health and CMV-seronegative.

V gene TRBV13 combines with J gene TRBJ2-5; no clear D. The J call may be mistaken, given a closer DNA end match to TRBJ2-7. Germline V gives CDR1 PRHDT, CDR2 FYEKMQ (reference sequence). The CDR3 covers 13 residues. CDR3 loop: CASSSDMTYEQYF. The CDR3 DNA sequence: TGTGCCAGCAGCTCAGACATGACCTACGAGCAGTACTTC.

This clone was seen a few times. V is TRBV5-6 and J is TRBJ1-1, with TRBD1 as a possible D gene (5 bases). V lost 0 bases and J lost 12, with 9 bases in between. The CDR3 is 11 residues long. Looked up from germline, CDR1 is SGHDT and CDR2 is YYEEEE. CDR3 bases: TGTGCCAGCAGCTTGGGGGGCATGACTTTCTTT. Residues: CASSLGGMTFF.

This chain connects TRBV19 to TRBJ2-3, with TRBD1 identical over 8 bases. Germline assignment: CDR1 LNHDA and CDR2 SQIVND (reference sequence). The CDR3 spans 15 residues. The ends lost 5 bases at V and 4 bases at J; junction bases unmatched: 8. The CDR3 coding sequence is TGTGCCAGTAGTCCGGGACAGGATTTTGCAGATACGCAGTATTTT. Amino acids: CASSPGQDFADTQYF.

The chain combines TRBV7-2 with TRBJ2-1; D is ambiguous. Trimming pared 7 bases from V and 2 bases from J, leaving 12 bases between. Germline CDR1 and CDR2: SGHTA and FQGNSA. The CDR3 runs to 14 residues. CDR3 in amino acids: CASKDTVTYNEQFF. The CDR3 nucleotides are TGTGCCAGCAAAGATACAGTCACCTACAATGAGCAGTTCTTC.

This chain connects TRBV25-1 to TRBJ1-1; 9 bases line up with TRBD1. Trimming took 3 bases from V and 1 from J; bases not matched to a gene: 12. The CDR3 totals 18 residues. CDR1 and CDR2 (germline): MGHDK, SYGVNS. CDR3 DNA sequence: TGTGCCAGCAGTGAGGTCCCCCTCGGGACAGGGACGAACACTGAAGCTTTCTTT. Protein: CASSEVPLGTGTNTEAFF. Using reference TRBV25-1 and TRBJ1-1 for the parts outside the CDR3, the full variable domain is EADIYQTPRYLVIGTGKKITLECSQTMGHDKMYWYQQDPGMELHLIHYSYGVNSTEKGDLSSESTVSRIRTEHFPLTLESARPSHTSQYLCASSEVPLGTGTNTEAFFGQGTRLTVV.

V and J are TRBV6-5 and TRBJ2-2, with D possibly TRBD1 on 5 matching bases. The V and J ends lost 4 bases and 5 bases respectively, with 11 bases between them. CDR3 length: 14 residues. The germline CDR1 and CDR2 sequences are MNHEY and SVGAGI. The CDR3 DNA is TGTGCCAGCAGTTCCAGGGTAGGAACCGGGGAGCTGTTTTTT. Its protein is CASSSRVGTGELFF.

The chain combines TRBV9 with TRBJ1-4; D gene uncertain. Trimming stripped 4 bases from V and 6 bases from J, with 10 bases between. The CDR3 has 13 residues. Germline V gene sequence: CDR1 SGDLS, CDR2 YYNGEE. CDR3 amino acids: CASSTSGHEKLFF. In DNA, the CDR3 is TGTGCCAGCAGCACGTCAGGTCATGAAAAACTGTTTTTT.

The J gene is TRBJ1-1, the V gene TRBV9; D possibly corresponds to TRBD1 (6 bases). This CDR3 comprises 14 residues. V was clipped by 4 bases and J by 6 bases, with 16 bases between them. From germline, CDR1 is SGDLS and CDR2 YYNGEE. CDR3: CASSPVGGGAEAFF. Here the CDR3 DNA reads TGTGCCAGCAGCCCAGTGGGCGGGGGCGCTGAAGCTTTCTTT.

V is TRBV7-6 and J is TRBJ2-5; no definite D call. Between the trimmed V and J ends, which lost 2 bases and 4 bases, there was a span of 5 bases. CDR3 size: 12 residues. Germline loops: CDR1 SGHVS, CDR2 FNYEAQ. In DNA form, the CDR3 reads TGTGCCAGCAGCTTATACTCAGAGACCCAGTACTTC. Encoded protein: CASSLYSETQYF.

This chain connects TRBV11-2 to TRBJ2-5; the match to TRBD2 covers 10 bases. V trimming: 6 bases; J trimming: 2 bases; junction bases outside the gene matches: 12. This CDR3 is 17 amino acids long. The germline V gene encodes CDR1 SGHAT and CDR2 FQNNGV. The CDR3 DNA is TGTGCCAGCAGTCAGGGCCCTAGCGGGGGTTTTCAAGAGACCCAGTACTTC. Its translation is CASSQGPSGGFQETQYF.

This sequence joins TRBV2 and TRBJ2-1; D gene uncertain. The CDR3 extends over 13 amino acids. Germline CDR1 is SNHLY and CDR2 is FYNNEI. V lost 1 base to trimming and J lost 14 bases, with 15 bases between them. This chain's CDR3 is CASSEVPRGWKFF. CDR3 nucleotide sequence: TGTGCCAGCAGTGAAGTCCCAAGAGGCTGGAAGTTCTTC.

As for this clone: Distinct nucleotide sequences in the sample also encode this CDR3. CDR3 DNA: TGCGCCAGCAGCCAAGGCGCTAGCGGGGGGGCTGGAGAGACCCAGTACTTC. Translating gives CASSQGASGGAGETQYF. The V call is TRBV4-1, the J call TRBJ2-5; 12 bases fit TRBD2. V was clipped by 1 base and J by 4 bases; unmatched bases: 7. This CDR3 has 17 residues. Germline CDR1 MGHRA, CDR2 YSYEKL.

V is TRBV10-3 and J is TRBJ2-1; D may be TRBD2 (7 bases). This CDR3 comprises 14 residues. Germline V CDR1 and CDR2: ENHRY, SYGVKD. Trimming stripped 6 bases from V and 7 bases from J, with 16 bases between. CDR3 DNA sequence: TGTGCCATCAGGGGGAGGGGGGACGGTAATGAGCAGTTCTTC. This gives the protein CAIRGRGDGNEQFF.

The chain employs TRBV27 and TRBJ2-5, with D uncertain. The J call may be faulty, since TRBJ2-7 better matches the DNA end. Germline V gives CDR1 MNHEY, CDR2 SMNVEV (reference sequence). The CDR3 loop spans 14 amino acids. The DNA for the CDR3 is TGTGCCAGCAGTTTGTCAGGAAACACCTACGAGCAGTACTTC. This encodes CASSLSGNTYEQYF.

The chain links TRBV7-2 to TRBJ2-7, with TRBD2 matching 7 bases. Germline values: CDR1 SGHTA, CDR2 FQGNSA. J lost 2 bases, V lost 3 bases, and 7 bases had no gene match. CDR3 length: 15 residues. Here the CDR3 DNA reads TGTGCCAGCAGCTTGAGGCTAGCGGTAACCTACGAGCAGTACTTC. It translates to CASSLRLAVTYEQYF. Looking up the rest from reference TRBV7-2 and TRBJ2-7 gives the full variable domain: GAGVSQSPSNKVTEKGKDVELRCDPISGHTALYWYRQSLGQGLEFLIYFQGNSAPDKSGLPSDRFSAERTGGSVSTLTIQRTQQEDSAVYLCASSLRLAVTYEQYFGPGTRLTVT.

This chain joins TRBV5-4 and TRBJ2-3, with a possible D match to TRBD2 (6 bases). The V gene lost 4 bases and the J gene lost 7 bases, with 10 bases spanning the gap. Germline V gene lookup returns CDR1 SGHNT and CDR2 YYREEE (reference sequence). This CDR3 contains 12 residues. CDR3 sequence (DNA): TGTGCCAGCAGCGCGGGGCGGAATACGCAGTATTTT. Residues: CASSAGRNTQYF.

V and J are TRBV30 and TRBJ1-1; D is perhaps TRBD1 (6 bases). CDR3 length equals 14 residues. Germline CDR1 and CDR2: GTSNPN and SVGIG (reference sequence). Trimming removed 2 bases from V and 3 bases from J, with 13 bases in between. CDR3 residues: CAWSPSGQHTEAFF. The CDR3 region has the DNA TGTGCCTGGAGTCCCTCGGGACAACACACTGAAGCTTTCTTT.

V is TRBV30 and J is TRBJ2-6; maybe TRBD1 (5 bases). CDR1 GTSNPN and CDR2 SVGIG come from the germline V gene (reference sequence). This CDR3 region has 20 residues. V was pared by 2 bases and J by 0 bases, with 23 bases between. Here the CDR3 reads CAWSPYRGHHLSSGANVLTF. The CDR3 nucleotides read TGTGCCTGGAGTCCCTACCGAGGACATCACCTGAGCTCTGGGGCCAACGTCCTGACTTTC. Supplemented by reference TRBV30 and TRBJ2-6, the full variable domain reads SQTIHQWPATLVQPVGSPLSLECTVEGTSNPNLYWYRQAAGRGLQLLFYSVGIGQISSEVPQNLSASRPQDRQFILSSKKLLLSDSGFYLCAWSPYRGHHLSSGANVLTFGAGSRLTVL.

This sequence joins TRBV5-1 and TRBJ1-2, with a possible D match to TRBD1 (6 bases). Trimming took 5 bases from V and 7 from J, leaving 18 bases between them. Germline V lookup: CDR1 SGHRS, CDR2 YFSETQ. The CDR3 consists of 14 residues. As DNA, the CDR3 is TGCGCCAGCAGGTCCACAGGGAGCGATGGTGGCTACACCTTC. Its protein product is CASRSTGSDGGYTF. Complete variable domain (other parts from reference TRBV5-1 and TRBJ1-2): KAGVTQTPRYLIKTRGQQVTLSCSPISGHRSVSWYQQTPGQGLQFLFEYFSETQRNKGNFPGRFSGRQFSNSRSEMNVSTLELGDSALYLCASRSTGSDGGYTFGSGTRLTVV.

The rearrangement links TRBV7-9 to TRBJ1-2, with 8 bases fitting TRBD1. The CDR3 runs 13 residues. The germline V gene encodes CDR1 SEHNR and CDR2 FQNEAQ (reference sequence). Trimming cost V 5 bases and J 4 bases; bases outside gene matches: 3. The CDR3 reads CASSPTGVYGYTF. DNA of the CDR3: TGTGCCAGCAGCCCGACAGGGGTCTATGGCTACACCTTC.

This clone has a single count. This sequence joins TRBV25-1 and TRBJ2-3, with TRBD2 matching 11 bases. Germline values: CDR1 MGHDK, CDR2 SYGVNS. CDR3 length: 15 amino acids. Trimming at V came to 5 bases and at J to 3 bases, leaving 4 bases not matched to a gene. The CDR3 DNA is TGTGCCAGCAGTCAGCGACTAGCGGGAACAGATACGCAGTATTTT. It translates to CASSQRLAGTDTQYF.

The V call is TRBV19, the J call TRBJ2-7; 8 bases align to TRBD1. The CDR3 consists of 15 residues. V lost 4 bases to trimming and J lost 6 bases; unmatched junction nucleotides: 11. CDR1 and CDR2 from the germline V gene are LNHDA and SQIVND (reference sequence). CDR3 sequence: CASSTAFDGQGEQYF. CDR3 in DNA: TGTGCCAGTAGTACAGCCTTCGACGGACAGGGCGAGCAGTACTTC.

V is TRBV27 and J is TRBJ1-2, with 9 bases identical to TRBD1. The CDR3 length is 13 residues. CDR1 MNHEY and CDR2 SMNVEV come from the germline V gene (reference sequence). Germline trimming cut 7 bases from V and 7 bases from J; bases unmatched to any gene: 7. In DNA, the CDR3 is TGTGCCAGCACTGGATCGGACAGGGGTGGCTACACCTTC. Translation gives CASTGSDRGGYTF.

J is TRBJ1-3 and V is TRBV25-1; no clear D gene. Germline-derived CDR1 and CDR2 are MGHDK and SYGVNS. There are 13 residues in the CDR3. The germline V and J ends were trimmed by 8 bases and 0 bases, with 8 bases remaining between them. In nucleotides, the CDR3 is TGTGCCAGCCGGGATGGCTCTGGAAACACCATATATTTT. Residues: CASRDGSGNTIYF.